The TCR beta chain under discussion was sequenced for a study of technical replicates of blood from several donors. The length of the CDR3 is 11 residues. V shed 1 base and J shed 10 bases, with 7 bases lying between them. Per the germline V gene, CDR1 is MGHRA and CDR2 is YSYEKL. The data were produced by immunoSEQ multiplex PCR, yet TCRdb's version contains in-frame clones alone and is incomplete. The table has about 84,000 clones, around 97% seen once. The rearrangement joins TRBV4-1 to TRBJ1-1, with D hard to call. What was sequenced was T cells isolated from PBMCs. The receptor was derived from a human donor in good health. The CDR3 coding sequence is TGCGCCAGCAGCCAAGGACTTCGAGCTTTCTTT. Its protein is CASSQGLRAFF.